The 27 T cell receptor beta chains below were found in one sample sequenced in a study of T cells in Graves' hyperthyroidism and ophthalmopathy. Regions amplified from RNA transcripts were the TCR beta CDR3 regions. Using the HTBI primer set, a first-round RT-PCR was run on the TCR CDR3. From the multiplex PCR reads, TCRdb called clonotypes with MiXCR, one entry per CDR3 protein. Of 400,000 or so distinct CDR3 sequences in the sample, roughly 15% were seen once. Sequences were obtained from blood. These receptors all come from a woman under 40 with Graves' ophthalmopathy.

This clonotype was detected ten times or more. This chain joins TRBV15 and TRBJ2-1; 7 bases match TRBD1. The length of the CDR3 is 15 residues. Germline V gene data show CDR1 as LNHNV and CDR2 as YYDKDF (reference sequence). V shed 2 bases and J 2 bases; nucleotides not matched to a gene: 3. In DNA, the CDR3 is TGTGCCACCAGCAGAACAGGGGTTGCCTACAATGAGCAGTTCTTC. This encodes CATSRTGVAYNEQFF.

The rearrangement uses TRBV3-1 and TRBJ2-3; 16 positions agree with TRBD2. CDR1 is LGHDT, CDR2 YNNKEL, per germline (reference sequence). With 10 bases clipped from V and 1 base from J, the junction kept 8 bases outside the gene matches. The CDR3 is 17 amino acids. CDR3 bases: TGTGCCACTGCGCACGGGACTAGCGGGGGGGGCACAGATACGCAGTATTTT. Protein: CATAHGTSGGGTDTQYF.

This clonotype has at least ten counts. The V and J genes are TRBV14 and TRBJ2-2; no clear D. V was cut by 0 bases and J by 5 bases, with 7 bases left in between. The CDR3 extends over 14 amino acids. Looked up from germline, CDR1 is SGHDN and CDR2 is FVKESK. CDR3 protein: CASSQEAKTGELFF. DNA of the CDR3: TGTGCCAGCAGCCAAGAGGCCAAGACCGGGGAGCTGTTTTTT. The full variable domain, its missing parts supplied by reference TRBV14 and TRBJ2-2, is EAGVTQFPSHSVIEKGQTVTLRCDPISGHDNLYWYRRVMGKEIKFLLHFVKESKQDESGMPNNRFLAERTGGTYSTLKVQPAELEDSGVYFCASSQEAKTGELFFGEGSRLTVL.

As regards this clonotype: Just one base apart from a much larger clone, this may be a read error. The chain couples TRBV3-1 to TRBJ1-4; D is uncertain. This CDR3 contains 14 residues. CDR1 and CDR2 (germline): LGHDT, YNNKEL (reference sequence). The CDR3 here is CTSSQEGSNEKLFF. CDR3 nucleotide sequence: TGTACCAGCAGCCAAGAGGGATCAAATGAAAAACTGTTTTTT.

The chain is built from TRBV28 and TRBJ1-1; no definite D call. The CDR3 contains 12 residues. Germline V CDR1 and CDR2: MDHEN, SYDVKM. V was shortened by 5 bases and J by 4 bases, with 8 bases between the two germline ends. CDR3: CASSPTSTEAFF. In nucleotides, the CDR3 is TGTGCCAGCAGTCCTACCAGCACTGAAGCTTTCTTT. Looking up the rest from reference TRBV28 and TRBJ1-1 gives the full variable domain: DVKVTQSSRYLVKRTGEKVFLECVQDMDHENMFWYRQDPGLGLRLIYFSYDVKMKEKGDIPEGYSVSREKKERFSLILESASTNQTSMYLCASSPTSTEAFFGQGTRLTVV.

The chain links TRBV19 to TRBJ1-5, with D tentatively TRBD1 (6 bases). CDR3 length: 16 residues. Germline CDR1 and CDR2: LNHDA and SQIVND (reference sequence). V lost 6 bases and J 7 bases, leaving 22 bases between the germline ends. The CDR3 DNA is TGTGCCAGTAGGCAAGCTGAACGGGGGGGCAGACAGCCCCAGCATTTT. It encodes CASRQAERGGRQPQHF. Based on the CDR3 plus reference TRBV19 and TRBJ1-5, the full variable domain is DGGITQSPKYLFRKEGQNVTLSCEQNLNHDAMYWYRQDPGQGLRLIYYSQIVNDFQKGDIAEGYSVSREKKESFPLTVTSAQKNPTAFYLCASRQAERGGRQPQHFGDGTRLSIL.

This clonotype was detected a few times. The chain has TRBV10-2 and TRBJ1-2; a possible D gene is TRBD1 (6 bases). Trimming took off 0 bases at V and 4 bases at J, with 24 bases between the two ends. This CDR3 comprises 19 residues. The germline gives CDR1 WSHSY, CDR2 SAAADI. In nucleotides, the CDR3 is TGCGCCAGCAGTGAGTCTTTCGCGACAAGCTCTCAGGGGAGCTATGGCTACACCTTC. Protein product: CASSESFATSSQGSYGYTF.

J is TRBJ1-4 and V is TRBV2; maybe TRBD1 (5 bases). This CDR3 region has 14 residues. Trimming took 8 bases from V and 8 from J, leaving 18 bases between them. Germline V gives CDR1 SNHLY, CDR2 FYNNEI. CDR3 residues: CASPSGRGEEKLFF. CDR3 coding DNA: TGTGCCAGCCCTTCCGGCCGGGGGGAGGAAAAACTGTTTTTT.

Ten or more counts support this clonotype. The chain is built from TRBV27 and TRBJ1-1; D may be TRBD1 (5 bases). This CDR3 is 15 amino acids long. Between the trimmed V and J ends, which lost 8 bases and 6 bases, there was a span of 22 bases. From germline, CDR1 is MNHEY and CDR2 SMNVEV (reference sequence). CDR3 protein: CASLGSRGRSSEAFF. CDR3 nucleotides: TGTGCCAGCTTGGGCTCGCGGGGCAGGTCCTCTGAAGCTTTCTTT.

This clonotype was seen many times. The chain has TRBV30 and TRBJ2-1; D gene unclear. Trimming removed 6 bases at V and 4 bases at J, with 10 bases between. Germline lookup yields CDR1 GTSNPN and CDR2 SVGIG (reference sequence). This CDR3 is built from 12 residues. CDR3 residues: CACRVRYNEQFF. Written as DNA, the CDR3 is TGTGCCTGTAGGGTTCGGTACAATGAGCAGTTCTTC.

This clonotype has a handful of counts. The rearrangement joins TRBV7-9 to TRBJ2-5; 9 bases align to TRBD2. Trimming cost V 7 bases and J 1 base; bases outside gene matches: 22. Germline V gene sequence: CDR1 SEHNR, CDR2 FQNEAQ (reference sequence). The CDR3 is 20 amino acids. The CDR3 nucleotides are TGTGCCAGCACTCCCCCCCCCAAAAAAGGACTAGCGAAAATCCAAGAGACCCAGTACTTC. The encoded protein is CASTPPPKKGLAKIQETQYF.

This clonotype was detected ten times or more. The CDR3 coding sequence is TGTGCCAGCAGTCGGACAGGGGAAGTATACAATGAGCAGTTCTTC. Amino acid sequence: CASSRTGEVYNEQFF. The chain joins TRBV2 to TRBJ2-1; TRBD1 agrees at 9 bases. V shed 5 bases, J shed 4 bases, and the junction held 6 bases outside the gene matches. This CDR3 has 15 amino acids. CDR1 is SNHLY and CDR2 is FYNNEI in the germline V gene.

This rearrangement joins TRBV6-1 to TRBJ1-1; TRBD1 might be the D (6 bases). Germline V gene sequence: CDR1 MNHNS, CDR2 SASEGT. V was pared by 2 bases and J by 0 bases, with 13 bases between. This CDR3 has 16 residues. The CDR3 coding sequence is TGTGCCAGCAGTGAATGGGGGGCTGTCATGAACACTGAAGCTTTCTTT. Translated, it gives CASSEWGAVMNTEAFF.

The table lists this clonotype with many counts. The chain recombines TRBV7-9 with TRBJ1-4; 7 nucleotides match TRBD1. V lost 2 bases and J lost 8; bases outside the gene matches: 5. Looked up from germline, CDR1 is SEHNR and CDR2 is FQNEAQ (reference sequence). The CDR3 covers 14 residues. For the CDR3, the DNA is TGTGCCAGCAGCTTAACAGGGGTACAAGAAAAACTGTTTTTT. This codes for CASSLTGVQEKLFF.

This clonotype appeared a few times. The CDR3 bases are TGTGCCAGCAGCAGGACAGGAAAGCTAAGTAACGAGCAGTACTTC. Amino acid sequence: CASSRTGKLSNEQYF. The V call is TRBV12-3 or TRBV12-4, the J call TRBJ2-7; 7 bases map to TRBD1. The CDR3 is 15 residues long. V was clipped by 6 bases and J by 5 bases; unmatched bases: 13.

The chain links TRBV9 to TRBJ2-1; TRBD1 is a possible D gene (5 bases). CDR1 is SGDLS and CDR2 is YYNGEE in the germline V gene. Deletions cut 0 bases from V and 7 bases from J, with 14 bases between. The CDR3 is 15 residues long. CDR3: CASSVGGVSVNEQFF. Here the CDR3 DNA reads TGTGCCAGCAGCGTAGGGGGCGTATCTGTTAATGAGCAGTTCTTC.

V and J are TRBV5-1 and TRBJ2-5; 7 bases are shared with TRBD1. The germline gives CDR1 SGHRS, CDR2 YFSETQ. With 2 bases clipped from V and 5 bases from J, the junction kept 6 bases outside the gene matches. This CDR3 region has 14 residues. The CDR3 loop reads CASSFTGEGETQYF. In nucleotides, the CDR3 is TGCGCCAGCAGCTTCACAGGGGAAGGTGAGACCCAGTACTTC.

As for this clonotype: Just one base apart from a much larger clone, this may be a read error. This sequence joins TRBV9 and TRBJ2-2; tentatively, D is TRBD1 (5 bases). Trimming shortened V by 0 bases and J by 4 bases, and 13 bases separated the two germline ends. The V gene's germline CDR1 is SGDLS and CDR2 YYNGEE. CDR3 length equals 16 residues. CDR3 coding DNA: TGTGCCAGCAGCGTAGGGTTTGGTAGGGGCACCGGGGAGCTGTTTTTT. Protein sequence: CASSVGFGRGTGELFF.

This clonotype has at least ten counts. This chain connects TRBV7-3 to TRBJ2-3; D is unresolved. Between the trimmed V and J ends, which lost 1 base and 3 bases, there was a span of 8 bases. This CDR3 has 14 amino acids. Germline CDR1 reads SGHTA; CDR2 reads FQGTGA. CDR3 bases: TGTGCCAGCAGCTTAAAAGGGTTGACAGATACGCAGTATTTT. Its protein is CASSLKGLTDTQYF.

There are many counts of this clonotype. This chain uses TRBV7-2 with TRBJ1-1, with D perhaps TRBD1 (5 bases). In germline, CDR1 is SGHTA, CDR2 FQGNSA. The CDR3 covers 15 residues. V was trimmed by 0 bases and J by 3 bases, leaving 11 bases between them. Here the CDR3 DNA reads TGTGCCAGCAGCTTAGCGCATGGGGGGTACACTGAAGCTTTCTTT. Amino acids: CASSLAHGGYTEAFF.

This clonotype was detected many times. CDR3 sequence reads: CASSPQGDGNQPQHF. The CDR3, as DNA: TGTGCCAGCAGTCCACAGGGGGATGGCAATCAGCCCCAGCATTTT. V usage is TRBV27 and J usage is TRBJ1-5, with 8 nucleotides matching TRBD1. The V and J ends lost 5 bases and 2 bases, in that order; junction bases with no gene match: 5. Germline V CDR1 and CDR2: MNHEY, SMNVEV (reference sequence). CDR3 length: 15 amino acids.

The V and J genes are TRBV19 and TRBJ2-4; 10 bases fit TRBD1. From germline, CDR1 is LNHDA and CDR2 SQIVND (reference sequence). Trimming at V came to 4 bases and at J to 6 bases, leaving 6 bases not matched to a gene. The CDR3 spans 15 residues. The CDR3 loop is CASSKPGQGINIQYF. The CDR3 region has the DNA TGTGCCAGTAGTAAGCCGGGACAGGGGATAAACATTCAGTACTTC. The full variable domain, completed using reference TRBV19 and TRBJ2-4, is DGGITQSPKYLFRKEGQNVTLSCEQNLNHDAMYWYRQDPGQGLRLIYYSQIVNDFQKGDIAEGYSVSREKKESFPLTVTSAQKNPTAFYLCASSKPGQGINIQYFGAGTRLSVL.

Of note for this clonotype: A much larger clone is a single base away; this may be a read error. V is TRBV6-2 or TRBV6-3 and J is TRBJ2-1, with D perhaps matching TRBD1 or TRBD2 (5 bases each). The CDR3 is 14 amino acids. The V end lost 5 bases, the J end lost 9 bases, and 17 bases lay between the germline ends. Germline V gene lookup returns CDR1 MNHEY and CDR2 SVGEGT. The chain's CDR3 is CASSAGVDGTEQFF. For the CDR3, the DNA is TGTGCCAGCAGTGCCGGGGTTGATGGGACTGAGCAGTTCTTC.

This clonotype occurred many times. The CDR3 spells CAWLPRGTYNEQFF. Here the CDR3 DNA reads TGTGCCTGGCTCCCTCGGGGGACCTACAATGAGCAGTTCTTC. The chain carries TRBV30 and TRBJ2-1; possibly TRBD2 for D (6 bases). V was clipped by 5 bases and J by 2 bases, with 13 bases between them. This CDR3 region has 14 residues. Germline V gene data show CDR1 as GTSNPN and CDR2 as SVGIG (reference sequence).

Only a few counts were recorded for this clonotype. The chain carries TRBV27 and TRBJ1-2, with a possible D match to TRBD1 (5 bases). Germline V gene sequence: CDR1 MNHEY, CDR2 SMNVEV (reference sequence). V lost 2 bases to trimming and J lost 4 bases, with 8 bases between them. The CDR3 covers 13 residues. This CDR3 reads CASSLRGSYGYTF. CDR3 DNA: TGTGCCAGCAGTTTACGGGGGTCCTATGGCTACACCTTC.

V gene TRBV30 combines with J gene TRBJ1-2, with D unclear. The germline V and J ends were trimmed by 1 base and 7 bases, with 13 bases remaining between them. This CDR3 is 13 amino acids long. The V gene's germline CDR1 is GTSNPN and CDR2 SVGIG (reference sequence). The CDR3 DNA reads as TGTGCCTGGAGTGGTAACCCACAGAGTGGCTACACCTTC. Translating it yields CAWSGNPQSGYTF.

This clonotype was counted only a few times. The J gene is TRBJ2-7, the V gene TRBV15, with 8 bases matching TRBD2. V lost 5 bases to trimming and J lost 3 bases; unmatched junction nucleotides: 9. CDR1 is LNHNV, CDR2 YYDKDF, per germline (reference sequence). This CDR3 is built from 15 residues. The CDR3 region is CATSRGGVEGYEQYF. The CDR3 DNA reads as TGTGCCACCAGCCGGGGGGGAGTAGAAGGCTACGAGCAGTACTTC. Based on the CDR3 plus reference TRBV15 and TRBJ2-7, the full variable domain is DAMVIQNPRYQVTQFGKPVTLSCSQTLNHNVMYWYQQKSSQAPKLLFHYYDKDFNNEADTPDNFQSRRPNTSFCFLDIRSPGLGDTAMYLCATSRGGVEGYEQYFGPGTRLTVT.